This T cell receptor beta chain emerged from a study of T cell repertoires in cytomegalovirus infection. TCRdb reprocessed the reads with MiXCR, giving one entry per CDR3 protein. This sample yields about 490,000 distinct CDR3 sequences, of which around 27% are seen a single time; about 13% belongs to the top ten. The CDR3 is 14 amino acids. Germline CDR1 reads MGHRA; CDR2 reads YSYEKL. The ends were cut back, 3 bases at V and 8 bases at J, with 16 bases in the middle. This chain connects TRBV4-1 to TRBJ1-2; no clear D gene. The clonotype comes from a human donor in good health (CMV status not recorded). Some clones in this sample may be carry-over from other donors' samples. The sequenced sample consisted of PBMCs. The CDR3 is CASSHAPRERGYTF. In DNA, the CDR3 is TGCGCCAGCAGCCATGCCCCAAGGGAGCGGGGCTACACCTTC.